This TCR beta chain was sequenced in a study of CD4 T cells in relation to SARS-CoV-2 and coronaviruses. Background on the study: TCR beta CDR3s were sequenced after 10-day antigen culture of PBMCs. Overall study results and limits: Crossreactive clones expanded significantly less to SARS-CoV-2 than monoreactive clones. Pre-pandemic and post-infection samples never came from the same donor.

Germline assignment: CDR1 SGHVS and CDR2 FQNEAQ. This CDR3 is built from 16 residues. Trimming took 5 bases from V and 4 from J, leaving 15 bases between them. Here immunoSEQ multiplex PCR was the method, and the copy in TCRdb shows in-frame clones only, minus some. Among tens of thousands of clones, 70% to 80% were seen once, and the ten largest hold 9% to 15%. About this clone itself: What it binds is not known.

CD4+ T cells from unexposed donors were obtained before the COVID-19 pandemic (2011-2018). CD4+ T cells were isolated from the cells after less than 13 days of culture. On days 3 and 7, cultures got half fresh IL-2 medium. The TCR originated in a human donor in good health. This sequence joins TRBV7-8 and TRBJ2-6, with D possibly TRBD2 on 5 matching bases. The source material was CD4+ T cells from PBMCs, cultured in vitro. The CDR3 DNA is TGTGCCAGCAGCAAACACAGAGGGCAAGGGGCCAACGTCCTGACTTTC. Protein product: CASSKHRGQGANVLTF.